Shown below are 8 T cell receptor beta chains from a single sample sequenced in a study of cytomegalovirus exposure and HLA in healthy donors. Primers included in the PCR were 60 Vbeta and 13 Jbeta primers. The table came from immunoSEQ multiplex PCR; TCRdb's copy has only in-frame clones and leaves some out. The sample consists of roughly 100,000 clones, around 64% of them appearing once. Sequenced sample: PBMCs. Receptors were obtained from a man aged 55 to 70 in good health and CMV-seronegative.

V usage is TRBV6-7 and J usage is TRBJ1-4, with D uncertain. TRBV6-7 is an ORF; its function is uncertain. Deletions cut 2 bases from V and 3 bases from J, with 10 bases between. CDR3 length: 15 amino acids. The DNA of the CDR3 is TGTGCCAGCAGTTACCCCTACAGTCCTAATGAAAAACTGTTTTTT. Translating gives CASSYPYSPNEKLFF.

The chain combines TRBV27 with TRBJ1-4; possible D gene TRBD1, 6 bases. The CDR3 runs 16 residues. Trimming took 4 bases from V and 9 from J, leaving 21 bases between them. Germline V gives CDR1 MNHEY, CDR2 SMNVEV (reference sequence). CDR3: CASSSIMGAGHQKLFF. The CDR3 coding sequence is TGTGCCAGCAGTTCCATTATGGGGGCAGGGCACCAAAAACTGTTTTTT. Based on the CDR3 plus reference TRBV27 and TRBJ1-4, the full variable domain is EAQVTQNPRYLITVTGKKLTVTCSQNMNHEYMSWYRQDPGLGLRQIYYSMNVEVTDKGDVPEGYKVSRKEKRNFPLILESPSPNQTSLYFCASSSIMGAGHQKLFFGSGTQLSVL.

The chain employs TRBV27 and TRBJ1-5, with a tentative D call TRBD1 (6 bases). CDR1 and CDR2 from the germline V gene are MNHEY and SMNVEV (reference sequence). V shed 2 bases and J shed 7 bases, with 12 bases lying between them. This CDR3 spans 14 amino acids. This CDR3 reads CASSLLGARQPQHF. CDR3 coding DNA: TGTGCCAGCAGTTTACTGGGGGCTCGGCAGCCCCAGCATTTT.

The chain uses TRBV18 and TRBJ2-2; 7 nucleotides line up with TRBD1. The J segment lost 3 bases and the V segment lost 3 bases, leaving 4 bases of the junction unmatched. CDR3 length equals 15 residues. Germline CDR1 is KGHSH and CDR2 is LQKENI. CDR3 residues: CASSPITGDTGELFF. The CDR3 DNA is TGTGCCAGCTCACCTATTACAGGGGACACCGGGGAGCTGTTTTTT.

The CDR3 is CASGQQGDEQFF. Here the CDR3 DNA reads TGTGCCAGCGGACAACAAGGGGATGAGCAGTTCTTC. The V gene is TRBV5-4, the J gene TRBJ2-1; D possibly corresponds to TRBD1 (5 bases). The CDR3 spans 12 residues. Per the germline V gene, CDR1 is SGHNT and CDR2 is YYREEE (reference sequence). V lost 7 bases, J lost 8 bases, and 13 bases lay in between.

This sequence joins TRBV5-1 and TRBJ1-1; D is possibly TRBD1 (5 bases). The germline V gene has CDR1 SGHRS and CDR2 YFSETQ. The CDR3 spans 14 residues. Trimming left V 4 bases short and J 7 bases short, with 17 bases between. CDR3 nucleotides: TGCGCCAGCAGCGAACGGTCGGGGCGGGGTGAAGCTTTCTTT. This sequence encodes CASSERSGRGEAFF.

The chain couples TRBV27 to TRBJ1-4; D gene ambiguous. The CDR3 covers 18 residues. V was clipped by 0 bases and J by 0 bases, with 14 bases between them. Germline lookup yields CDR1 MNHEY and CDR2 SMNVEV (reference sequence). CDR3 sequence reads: CASSLSSAAPATNEKLFF. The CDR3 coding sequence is TGTGCCAGCAGTTTATCGAGCGCAGCTCCAGCAACTAATGAAAAACTGTTTTTT. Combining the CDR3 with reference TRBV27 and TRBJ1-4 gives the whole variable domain EAQVTQNPRYLITVTGKKLTVTCSQNMNHEYMSWYRQDPGLGLRQIYYSMNVEVTDKGDVPEGYKVSRKEKRNFPLILESPSPNQTSLYFCASSLSSAAPATNEKLFFGSGTQLSVL.

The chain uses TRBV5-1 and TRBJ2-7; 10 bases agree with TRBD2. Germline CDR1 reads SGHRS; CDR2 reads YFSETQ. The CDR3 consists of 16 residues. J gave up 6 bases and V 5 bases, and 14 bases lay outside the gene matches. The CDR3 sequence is CASSPQASGRSREQYF. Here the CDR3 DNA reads TGCGCCAGCAGTCCCCAAGCTAGCGGGAGAAGCCGCGAGCAGTACTTC.